This T cell receptor (beta chain) was sequenced during a study of shared clonotypes between healthy human individuals. On the study more broadly: CD8 memory received one plate per donor, CD8 naive two, CD4 memory three and CD4 naive three.

Points on this clone: In the same sample, other DNA sequences code for this CDR3.

The naive CD8 subset, CD45RO-negative cells positively selected for CCR7, excluded terminally differentiated effector memory CD45RA+ cells. V lost 3 bases and J 4 bases, leaving 10 bases between the germline ends. The CDR3 is 14 residues long. Germline CDR1 ENHRY, CDR2 SYGVKD. Sequenced by immunoSEQ multiplex PCR; TCRdb stores in-frame clones only, minus some. The sample lists about 2 million clones; approximately 94% were seen once. The sequenced material came from naive CD8+ T cells sorted from blood. V and J are TRBV10-3 and TRBJ1-5; D may be TRBD1 (6 bases). The TCR sequence derives from a man aged 18 to 35 in good health. CDR3 residues: CAISDGQGNQPQHF. The CDR3 coding sequence is TGTGCCATCAGTGATGGGCAGGGGAATCAGCCCCAGCATTTT.